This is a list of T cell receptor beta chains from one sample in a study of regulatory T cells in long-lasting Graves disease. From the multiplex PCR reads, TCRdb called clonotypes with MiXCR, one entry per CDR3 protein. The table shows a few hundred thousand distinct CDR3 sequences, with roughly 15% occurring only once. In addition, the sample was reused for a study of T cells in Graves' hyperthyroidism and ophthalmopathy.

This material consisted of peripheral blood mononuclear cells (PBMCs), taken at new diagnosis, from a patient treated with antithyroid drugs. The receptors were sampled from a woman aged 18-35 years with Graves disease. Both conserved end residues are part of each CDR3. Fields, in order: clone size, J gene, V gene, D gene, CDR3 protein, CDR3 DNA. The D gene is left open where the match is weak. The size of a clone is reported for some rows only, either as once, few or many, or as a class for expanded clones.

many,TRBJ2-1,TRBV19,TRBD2,CASSIRGGVFSGSLNEQFF,TGTGCCAGTAGTATAAGGGGCGGGGTTTTTAGCGGGAGTCTGAATGAGCAGTTCTTC
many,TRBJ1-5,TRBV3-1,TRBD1,CASSQAGTGLLQPQHF,TGTGCCAGCAGCCAGGCCGGGACAGGGCTACTTCAGCCCCAGCATTTT
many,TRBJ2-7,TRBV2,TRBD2,CASSDRGREKMYEQYF,TGTGCCAGCAGTGATCGCGGGCGGGAGAAAATGTACGAGCAGTACTTC
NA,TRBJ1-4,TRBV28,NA,CASSSRETNEKLFF,TGTGCCAGCAGTTCCCGGGAGACTAATGAAAAACTGTTTTTT
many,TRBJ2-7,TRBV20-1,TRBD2,CSANSGSLDEQYF,TGCAGTGCTAATAGCGGGAGTCTCGACGAGCAGTACTTC
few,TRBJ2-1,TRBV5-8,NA,CASSPGDTSYNEQFF,TGTGCCAGCAGTCCAGGGGACACCTCCTACAATGAGCAGTTCTTC
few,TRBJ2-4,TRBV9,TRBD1,CASSAAVGQGALAKNIQYF,TGTGCCAGCAGCGCCGCCGTAGGACAGGGGGCTCTAGCCAAAAACATTCAGTACTTC
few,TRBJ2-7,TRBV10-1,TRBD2,CASSRGLAYEQYF,TGCGCCAGCAGCCGGGGACTAGCCTACGAGCAGTACTTC
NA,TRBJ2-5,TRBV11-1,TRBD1,CASSLPMTGGGETQYF,TGTGCCAGCAGCTTACCGATGACAGGGGGTGGAGAGACCCAGTACTTC
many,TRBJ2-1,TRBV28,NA,CASISPTSPSSYNEQFF,TGTGCCAGCATCTCCCCCACTAGCCCATCTTCCTACAATGAGCAGTTCTTC
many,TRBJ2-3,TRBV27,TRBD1,CASSWGQGGDTQYF,TGTGCCAGCAGTTGGGGACAGGGCGGCGATACGCAGTATTTT
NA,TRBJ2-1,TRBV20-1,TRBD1,CSAREQGLVSYNEQFF,TGCAGTGCTAGAGAACAGGGGTTAGTCTCCTACAATGAGCAGTTCTTC
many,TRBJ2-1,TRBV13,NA,CASSSPVDEQSNEQFF,TGTGCCAGCAGCTCCCCCGTTGACGAGCAGAGCAATGAGCAGTTCTTC
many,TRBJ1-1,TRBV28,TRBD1,CASSLWDRGRTNTEAFF,TGTGCCAGCAGTTTATGGGACAGGGGGCGGACGAACACTGAAGCTTTCTTT
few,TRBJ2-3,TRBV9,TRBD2,CASSVELAGGSTDTQYF,TGTGCCAGCAGCGTCGAACTAGCGGGAGGCAGCACAGATACGCAGTATTTT
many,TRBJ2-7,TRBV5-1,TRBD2,CASRWTSGREYEQYF,TGCGCCAGCAGATGGACTAGCGGGAGGGAATACGAGCAGTACTTC
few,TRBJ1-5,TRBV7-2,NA,CASSPINSNQPQHF,TGTGCCAGCAGCCCAATTAATAGCAATCAGCCCCAGCATTTT
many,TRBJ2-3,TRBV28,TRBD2,CASSLSSGITDTQYF,TGTGCCAGCAGTTTGTCTAGCGGGATTACAGATACGCAGTATTTT
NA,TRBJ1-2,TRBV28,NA,CASSLDSCGYTF,TGTGCCAGCAGTTTAGACAGTTGTGGCTACACCTTC
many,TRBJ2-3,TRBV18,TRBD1,CASSFGTADTQYF,TGTGCCAGCTCATTTGGGACAGCAGATACGCAGTATTTT
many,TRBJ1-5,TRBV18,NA,CASSQGNSNQPQHF,TGTGCCAGCAGTCAGGGGAACAGCAATCAGCCCCAGCATTTT
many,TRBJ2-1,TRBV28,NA,CASQNYNEQFF,TGTGCCAGCCAAAACTACAATGAGCAGTTCTTC
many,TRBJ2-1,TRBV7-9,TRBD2,CASSTRLAGSPTRGEQFF,TGTGCCAGCAGCACTCGACTAGCGGGATCCCCAACTCGGGGTGAGCAGTTCTTC
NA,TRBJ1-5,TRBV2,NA,CASSVEGRNQPQHF,TGTGCCAGCAGTGTTGAGGGGCGCAATCAGCCCCAGCATTTT
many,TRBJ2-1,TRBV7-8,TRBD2,CASSRSFGGGGRARDEQFF,TGTGCCAGCAGCCGATCCTTCGGAGGTGGCGGGAGGGCCCGTGATGAGCAGTTCTTC
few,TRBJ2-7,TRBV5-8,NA,CASSLDWQGGDEQYF,TGTGCCAGCAGCTTGGATTGGCAGGGGGGTGACGAGCAGTACTTC
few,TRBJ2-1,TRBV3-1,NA,CASSQDPPRAGNEQFF,TGTGCCAGCAGCCAAGATCCCCCCCGGGCGGGCAATGAGCAGTTCTTC
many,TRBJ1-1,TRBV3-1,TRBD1,CASSQVGQGMNTEAFF,TGTGCCAGCAGCCAAGTTGGACAGGGGATGAACACTGAAGCTTTCTTT
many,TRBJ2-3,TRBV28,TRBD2,CASSQREITDTQYF,TGTGCCAGCAGCCAGCGGGAGATCACAGATACGCAGTATTTT
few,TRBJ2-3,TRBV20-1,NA,CSARNQRITDTQYF,TGCAGTGCTAGGAATCAGCGGATCACAGATACGCAGTATTTT
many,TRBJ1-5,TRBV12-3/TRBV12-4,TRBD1,CASSQTGGSNQPQHF,TGTGCCAGCAGTCAGACAGGGGGTAGCAATCAGCCCCAGCATTTT
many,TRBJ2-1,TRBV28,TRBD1,CASSSQSEGARNEQFF,TGTGCCAGCAGTTCCCAGTCTGAGGGGGCGCGAAATGAGCAGTTCTTC
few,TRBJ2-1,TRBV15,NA,CATSRVLAGSVYEQFF,TGTGCCACCAGCAGAGTGCTGGCGGGGTCAGTCTATGAGCAGTTCTTC